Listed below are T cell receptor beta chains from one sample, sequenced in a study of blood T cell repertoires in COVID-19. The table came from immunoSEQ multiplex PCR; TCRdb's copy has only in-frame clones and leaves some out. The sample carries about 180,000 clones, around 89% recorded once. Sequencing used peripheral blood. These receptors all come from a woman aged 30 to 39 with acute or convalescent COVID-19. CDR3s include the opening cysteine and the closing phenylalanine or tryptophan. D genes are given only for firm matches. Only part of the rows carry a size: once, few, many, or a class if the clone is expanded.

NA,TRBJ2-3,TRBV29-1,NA,TGCAGCTCTCGACTCACCTCAGATACGCAGTATTTT,CSSRLTSDTQYF
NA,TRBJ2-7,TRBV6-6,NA,TGTGCCAGCAACGTCCAGGGTAACTCCTACGAGCAGTACTTC,CASNVQGNSYEQYF
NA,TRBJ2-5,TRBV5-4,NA,TGTGCCAGCAGCTTGGCAGGGACCCAGTACTTC,CASSLAGTQYF
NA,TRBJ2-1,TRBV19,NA,TGTGCCAGTAGGGGGACTTCCTTTAACAATGAGCAGTTCTTC,CASRGTSFNNEQFF
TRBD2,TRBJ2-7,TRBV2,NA,TGTGCCAGCTTAGAACTAGCGGGAGGGCCCTACGAGCAGTACTTC,CASLELAGGPYEQYF
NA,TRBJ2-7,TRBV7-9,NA,TGTGCCAGCAGTCCAGGGACCTACGAGCAGTACTTC,CASSPGTYEQYF
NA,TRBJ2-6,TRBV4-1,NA,TGCCCCAGCAGCCACGACCGGGTCCTCCCGCTCTCTGGGGCCAACGTCCTGACTTTC,CPSSHDRVLPLSGANVLTF
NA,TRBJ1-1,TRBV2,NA,TGTGCCAGCTTGCGCGTGAACACTGAAGCTTTCTTT,CASLRVNTEAFF
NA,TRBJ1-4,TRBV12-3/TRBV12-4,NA,TGTGCCAGCAGCGACAACCTAATGATACGATTGTTTTTT,CASSDNLMIRLFF
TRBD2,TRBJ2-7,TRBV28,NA,TGTGCCAGCAGTTTAGTCGCGGGAGACATTTACGAGCAGTACTTC,CASSLVAGDIYEQYF
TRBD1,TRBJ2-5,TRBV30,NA,TGTGCCTGGTCCTCTCGGGGACAGTTGCAAGAGACCCAGTACTTC,CAWSSRGQLQETQYF
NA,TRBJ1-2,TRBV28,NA,TGTGCCAGCAGTAAAAAGGACAGAACGCAGGGCTACACCTTC,CASSKKDRTQGYTF
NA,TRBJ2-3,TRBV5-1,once,TGCGCCAGCAGCTTGGGCTCAGGTACGCAGTATTTT,CASSLGSGTQYF
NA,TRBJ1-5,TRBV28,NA,TGTGCCAGCAGACCGGGATGGGATCAGCCCCAGCATTTT,CASRPGWDQPQHF
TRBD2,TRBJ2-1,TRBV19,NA,TGTGCCAGTAGTATAGAATCCTCGGGAGGCTCCTACAATGAGCAGTTCTTC,CASSIESSGGSYNEQFF
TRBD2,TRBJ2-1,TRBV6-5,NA,TGTGCCAGCAGTCCACAGCGGGAGGGGGATGAGCAGTTCTTC,CASSPQREGDEQFF
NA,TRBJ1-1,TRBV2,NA,TGTGCCAGCAATCGGGAAACTGAAGCTTTCTTT,CASNRETEAFF
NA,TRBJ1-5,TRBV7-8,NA,TGTGCCAGCAGCTTAGGGCAGGGAGGCGTCCAGCCCCAGCATTTT,CASSLGQGGVQPQHF
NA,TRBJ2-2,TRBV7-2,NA,TGTGCCAGCAGCTTATCTGTCGGTAACACCGGGGAGCTGTTTTTT,CASSLSVGNTGELFF
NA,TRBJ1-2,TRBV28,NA,TGTGCCAGCAGTCCCCCCTCGACAGGCAACTATGGCTACACCTTC,CASSPPSTGNYGYTF
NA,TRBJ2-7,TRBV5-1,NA,TGCGCCAGCAGCTATAAGGGGGACGAGCAGTACTTC,CASSYKGDEQYF
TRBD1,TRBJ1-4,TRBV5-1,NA,TGCGCCAGCAGCCCGGGACAGGGCGGCGAAAAACTGTTTTTT,CASSPGQGGEKLFF
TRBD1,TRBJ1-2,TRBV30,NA,TGTGCCTGGAGTGTAGGACAGGGGAGAACCTACACCTTC,CAWSVGQGRTYTF
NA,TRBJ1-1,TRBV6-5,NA,TGTGCCAGCACCAAAGGTCCGGGAGACACTGAAGCTTTCTTT,CASTKGPGDTEAFF
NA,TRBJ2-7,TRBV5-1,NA,TGCGCCAGCAGCTTGCCCACCTACGAGCAGTACTTC,CASSLPTYEQYF
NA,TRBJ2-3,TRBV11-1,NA,TGTGCCAGCAGCTTGAGAGATACGCAGTATTTT,CASSLRDTQYF
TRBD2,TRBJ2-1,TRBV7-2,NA,TGTGCCAGCAGCTTAGGGGCGGGAGTGGCGCTGGGTGAGCAGTTCTTC,CASSLGAGVALGEQFF
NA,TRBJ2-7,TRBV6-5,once,TGTGCCAGCAGTTTGACAGTTTACGAGCAGTACTTC,CASSLTVYEQYF
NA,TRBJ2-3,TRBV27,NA,TGTGCCAGCAGTTTGAACCAGGACTCCGGAGATACGCAGTATTTT,CASSLNQDSGDTQYF
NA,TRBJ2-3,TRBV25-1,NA,TGTGCCAGCACCCCTGGACTCGCCGGGGCAGATACGCAGTATTTT,CASTPGLAGADTQYF
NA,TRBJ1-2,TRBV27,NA,TGTGCCAGCAGTTTCGCCGGGGGTGGCTACACCTTC,CASSFAGGGYTF
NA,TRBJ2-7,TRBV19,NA,TGTGCCAGTAGTGTGGACCCCGGGACAAGGTACGAGCAGTACTTC,CASSVDPGTRYEQYF
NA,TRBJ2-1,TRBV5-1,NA,TGCGCCAGCAGCTTGGAACGGGAATCGAATGAGCAGTTCTTC,CASSLERESNEQFF
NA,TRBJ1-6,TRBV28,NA,TGTGCCAGTGAGGAAAATAATTCACCCCTCCACTTT,CASEENNSPLHF
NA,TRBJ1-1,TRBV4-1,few,TGCGCCAGCAGCCAAGAAGACAGGACGAACACTGAAGCTTTCTTT,CASSQEDRTNTEAFF
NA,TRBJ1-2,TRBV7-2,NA,TGTGCCAGCAGCGTCACAGGGTTTTCTGGCTACACCTTC,CASSVTGFSGYTF
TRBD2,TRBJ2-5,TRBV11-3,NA,TGTGCCAGCAGCGATCGACTAGCGGGAGAGACCCAGTACTTC,CASSDRLAGETQYF
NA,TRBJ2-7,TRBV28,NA,TGTGCCAGCAGTTTATGGTCACCCGGGAGTCGGTCCTACGAGCAGTACTTC,CASSLWSPGSRSYEQYF
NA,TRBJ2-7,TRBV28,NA,TGTGCCAGCAGCCGAGGAATCGACGAGCAGTACTTC,CASSRGIDEQYF
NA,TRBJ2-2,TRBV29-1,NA,TGCAGCGCCGGGAAAGTCGGGGAGCTGTTTTTT,CSAGKVGELFF
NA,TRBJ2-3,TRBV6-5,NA,TGTGCCAGCAGCACGAACACAGCTAGCACAGATACGCAGTATTTT,CASSTNTASTDTQYF
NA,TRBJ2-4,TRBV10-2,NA,TGCGCCAGCAGTGAGTTAGCACTAGCCAAAAACATTCAGTACTTC,CASSELALAKNIQYF
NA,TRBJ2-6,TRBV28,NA,TGTGCCAGCAGCCGCCCGGGTGGGGCCAACGTCCTGACTTTC,CASSRPGGANVLTF
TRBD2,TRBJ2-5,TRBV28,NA,TGTGCCAGCAGTCGGGGGGGTGGAGGCCAAGAGACCCAGTACTTC,CASSRGGGGQETQYF
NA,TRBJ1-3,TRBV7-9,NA,TGTGCCAGCAGCTTTCCGAGCTCTGGAAACACCATATATTTT,CASSFPSSGNTIYF
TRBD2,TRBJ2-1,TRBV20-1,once,TGCAGTGCTAGTTTCCAGCGGGGGTACAATGAGCAGTTCTTC,CSASFQRGYNEQFF
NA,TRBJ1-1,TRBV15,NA,TGTGCCACCAGCAGAGCCTTCGATACAGGGCGAAACACTGAAGCTTTCTTT,CATSRAFDTGRNTEAFF
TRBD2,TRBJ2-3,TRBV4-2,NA,TGTGCCAGCAGTGCGGGAGAGGCTACAGATACGCAGTATTTT,CASSAGEATDTQYF
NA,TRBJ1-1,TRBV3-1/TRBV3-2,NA,TGTGCCAGCAGCCAAGTCCCCGGACTGACTGAAGCTTTCTTT,CASSQVPGLTEAFF
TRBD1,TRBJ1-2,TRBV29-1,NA,TGCAGCGTTGGGGGACAGTCCCATGGCTACACCTTC,CSVGGQSHGYTF
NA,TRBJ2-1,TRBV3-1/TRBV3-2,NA,TGTGCCAGCAGCCATCTAAGGGCCAGGGAAGGTGAGCAGTTCTTC,CASSHLRAREGEQFF
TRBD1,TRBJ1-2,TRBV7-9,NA,TGTGCCAGCAGCCTTAAGGGACAGGGGTACTATGGCTACACCTTC,CASSLKGQGYYGYTF
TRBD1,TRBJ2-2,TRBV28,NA,TGTGCCAGCAGTGTGACAGGGGGAGAAAACACCGGGGAGCTGTTTTTT,CASSVTGGENTGELFF
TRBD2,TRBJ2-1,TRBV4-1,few,TGCGCCAGCAGTCGGACTAGCGATCGGGAGCAGTTCTTC,CASSRTSDREQFF
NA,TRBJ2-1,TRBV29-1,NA,TGCAGCGTTGCACGGAGGAATGAGCAGTTCTTC,CSVARRNEQFF